These 4 T cell receptor beta chains were all obtained from the same sample, sequenced in a study of cytomegalovirus exposure and HLA in healthy donors. TCRdb keeps only in-frame clones here, not all; method: immunoSEQ multiplex PCR. The table has 95,000 to 150,000 clones, roughly nine tenths seen once. The material sequenced was PBMCs. Source of these receptors: a woman younger than 35 in good health and CMV-seronegative.

This sequence joins TRBV9 and TRBJ2-3, with 12 nucleotides matching TRBD2. This CDR3 has 16 residues. With V trimmed by 4 bases and J by 0 bases, 3 bases remained unmatched. Germline-derived CDR1 and CDR2 are SGDLS and YYNGEE. CDR3 residues: CASSRTSGTSTDTQYF. CDR3 in DNA: TGTGCCAGCAGCAGGACTAGCGGGACCAGCACAGATACGCAGTATTTT.

A single count supports this clone. The chain employs TRBV6-1 and TRBJ1-4; 10 nucleotides agree with TRBD1. Germline CDR1 reads MNHNS; CDR2 reads SASEGT. This CDR3 is 17 amino acids long. V dropped 4 bases and J dropped 8; count of bases not matched to a gene: 13. This CDR3 is CASSALRSGTGEEKLFF. The DNA of the CDR3 is TGTGCCAGCAGTGCTCTAAGGTCGGGGACAGGGGAAGAAAAACTGTTTTTT.

The chain combines TRBV4-1 with TRBJ1-1; TRBD1 is a possible D gene (5 bases). The CDR3 runs to 13 residues. The V gene's germline CDR1 is MGHRA and CDR2 YSYEKL. The V end was cut by 5 bases, the J end by 2 bases, with 9 bases between. The CDR3 protein is CASSVTGNTEAFF. CDR3 sequence (DNA): TGCGCCAGCAGCGTAACAGGCAACACTGAAGCTTTCTTT.

The chain couples TRBV2 to TRBJ1-2, with TRBD1 matching over 10 bases. Germline V lookup: CDR1 SNHLY, CDR2 FYNNEI. This CDR3 has 13 residues. V shed 6 bases and J 4 bases; nucleotides not matched to a gene: 2. The CDR3, as DNA: TGTGCCAGCAGCGGGGACAGGGGCTATGGCTACACCTTC. This sequence encodes CASSGDRGYGYTF. The full variable domain, with the rest looked up from reference TRBV2 and TRBJ1-2, is EPEVTQTPSHQVTQMGQEVILRCVPISNHLYFYWYRQILGQKVEFLVSFYNNEISEKSEIFDDQFSVERPDGSNFTLKIRSTKLEDSAMYFCASSGDRGYGYTFGSGTRLTVV.